Listed below are T cell receptor beta chains from one sample, sequenced in a study of control samples from healthy donors and cancer patients. The assay was immunoSEQ multiplex PCR, and TCRdb's table has in-frame clones only and misses some. Here the sample spans some 220,000 clones, around 94% being singletons. Sequenced input: blood. These receptor sequences come from a man aged 50-59 years in good health. Each CDR3 is given with its conserved first and last residue. The D gene is left open where the match is weak. For some rows the clone size is stated as once, few or many, or as a class when expanded; others skip it.

TRBV30	TRBJ1-2	once	.	TGTGCCTGGAGGGGACTGTTTGTAGGTGGCTACACCTTC	CAWRGLFVGGYTF
TRBV5-1	TRBJ1-1	.	.	TGCGCCAGCAGCTTTACGGGCCCACCAAGTGGCACTGAAGCTTTCTTT	CASSFTGPPSGTEAFF
TRBV24-1	TRBJ2-1	.	TRBD2	TGTGCCACCAGTGATTATGAAGCGGGGCCTTACAATGAGCAGTTCTTC	CATSDYEAGPYNEQFF
TRBV4-2	TRBJ2-5	.	.	TGTGCCAGCAGCCAGAGGGAAGAGACCCAGTACTTC	CASSQREETQYF
TRBV5-1	TRBJ2-4	.	.	TGCGCCAGCAGCTTGGCCAAAACTGGACAGACAAAAGGGGACATTCAGTACTTC	CASSLAKTGQTKGDIQYF
TRBV9	TRBJ2-6	.	TRBD1	TGTGCCAGCAGCACCAGTCCGACAGGGTCCGGGGCCAACGTCCTGACTTTC	CASSTSPTGSGANVLTF
TRBV7-9	TRBJ1-1	.	.	TGTGCCAGCAGCTTACAGGGGAACACTGAAGCTTTCTTT	CASSLQGNTEAFF
TRBV6-1	TRBJ1-1	.	.	TGTGCCAGCAGTGATCAGGGTCTTGGCACTGAAGCTTTCTTT	CASSDQGLGTEAFF
TRBV7-2	TRBJ2-3	.	TRBD2	TGTGCCAGCAGCTTCAACATAGCGGGGGGCACAGATACGCAGTATTTT	CASSFNIAGGTDTQYF
TRBV5-1	TRBJ1-1	.	.	TGCGCCAGCAGCCCATTGGGGGGGAAGGCTGAAGCTTTCTTT	CASSPLGGKAEAFF
TRBV25-1	TRBJ2-3	.	.	TGTGCCAGCAGGATTGGGAGTGCAGATACGCAGTATTTT	CASRIGSADTQYF
TRBV3-1/TRBV3-2	TRBJ1-5	.	.	TGTGCCAGCAGCCAATCCACAGGATTAGATCAGCCCCAGCATTTT	CASSQSTGLDQPQHF
TRBV5-1	TRBJ1-4	.	.	TGCGCCAGCAGCTTGGGATCACAGGGTTCGGCTAATGAAAAACTGTTTTTT	CASSLGSQGSANEKLFF
TRBV4-2	TRBJ2-3	.	TRBD2	TGTGCCAGCAGCCCGGGGGGGGCAGATACGCAGTATTTT	CASSPGGADTQYF
TRBV28	TRBJ1-4	.	TRBD1	TGTGCCAGCAGTTTATTCCCTACCGGGACAGGGGGTGAAAAACTGTTTTTT	CASSLFPTGTGGEKLFF
TRBV28	TRBJ1-2	.	TRBD1	TGTGCCAGCATGGACAGGGTCGGCTACACCTTC	CASMDRVGYTF
TRBV11-2	TRBJ1-3	.	.	TGTGCCAGCACCCCGACGACAGGAGCCTCTGGAAACACCATATATTTT	CASTPTTGASGNTIYF
TRBV5-1	TRBJ1-1	once	.	TGCGCCAGCAGCTTGGTTTTAGGGCAGCATGAAGCTTTCTTT	CASSLVLGQHEAFF
TRBV5-4	TRBJ1-1	.	TRBD1	TGTGCCAGCAGCGTGACAGGGGTCCCTGAAGCTTTCTTT	CASSVTGVPEAFF
TRBV15	TRBJ2-1	.	.	TGTGCCACCGCCCCCGGCGACATCTACAATGAGCAGTTCTTC	CATAPGDIYNEQFF
TRBV28	TRBJ1-5	.	TRBD1	TGTGCCAGCAGTCCATGGACAGGTAGCAATCAGCCCCAGCATTTT	CASSPWTGSNQPQHF
TRBV25-1	TRBJ1-1	.	.	TGTGCCAGCAGTGAAACGGTCGGCAGGGGCCGGGGTAGGACGGCTTTCTTT	CASSETVGRGRGRTAFF
TRBV6-5	TRBJ1-3	.	.	TGTGCCAGCAGTTACCGCGACAGGCGAGGAAACACCATATATTTT	CASSYRDRRGNTIYF
TRBV19	TRBJ1-1	.	.	TGTGCCAGTAGTATAGCTGGTGAAGCTTTCTTT	CASSIAGEAFF
TRBV7-6	TRBJ2-5	.	.	TGTGCCAGCAGCCCCCTGGCCGGATTGTACCAAGAGACCCAGTACTTC	CASSPLAGLYQETQYF
TRBV7-9	TRBJ1-1	few	.	TGTGCCAGCAGTTCAACGAGCGGTCAGGCGGAAGCTTTCTTT	CASSSTSGQAEAFF
TRBV28	TRBJ1-5	.	.	TGTGCCAGCACCTCTCTACCGCAGCCCCAGCATTTT	CASTSLPQPQHF
TRBV28	TRBJ1-2	.	.	TGTGCCAGCGGAGACTATGGCTACACCTTC	CASGDYGYTF
TRBV18	TRBJ1-5	.	.	TGTGCCAGCTCACCGCTTGAGAATCAGCCCCAGCATTTT	CASSPLENQPQHF
TRBV20-1	TRBJ1-2	.	TRBD1	TGCAGTGCTAGTCCTACAGGGGCCAGGTATGGCTACACCTTC	CSASPTGARYGYTF
TRBV28	TRBJ1-2	.	.	TGTGCCAGCAGCCCCGGGGGCTCTAACTATGGCTACACCTTC	CASSPGGSNYGYTF
TRBV2	TRBJ2-1	once	.	TGTGCCAGCAGTGGATGGGACTTCTACAATGAGCAGTTCTTC	CASSGWDFYNEQFF
TRBV27	TRBJ1-5	.	.	TGTGCCAGCAGTTTAAGGGCAGATATTAGCAATCAGCCCCAGCATTTT	CASSLRADISNQPQHF
TRBV6-4	TRBJ1-1	.	.	TGTGCCAGCAGAGACAGCCCAGGGAGTAGGACTGAAGCTTTCTTT	CASRDSPGSRTEAFF
TRBV5-1	TRBJ2-1	.	.	TGCGCCAGCAGCATCAGAACGAGTACTGAGCAGTTCTTC	CASSIRTSTEQFF
TRBV4-1	TRBJ1-5	.	.	TGCGCCAGCAGCCAGGACTGGAATCAGCCCCAGCATTTT	CASSQDWNQPQHF
TRBV19	TRBJ2-3	.	TRBD2	TGTGCCAGTAGTATTCCAGCGGGGGGACCGGATACGCAGTATTTT	CASSIPAGGPDTQYF
TRBV5-1	TRBJ1-5	.	.	TGCGCCAGCAGCCCCATCGGCAGGGAGAGCGGGCCCCAGCATTTT	CASSPIGRESGPQHF
TRBV9	TRBJ1-3	.	.	TGTGCCAGCAGCGTAGGGCCTCCGAATCAGGTCACCATATATTTT	CASSVGPPNQVTIYF
TRBV10-1	TRBJ2-7	once	.	TGCGCCAGCAGTGAGTCGAAGGGCGGCTACGAGCAGTACTTC	CASSESKGGYEQYF
TRBV5-6	TRBJ1-1	.	.	TGTGCCAGCAGCTTTGGCCTGAACACTGAAGCTTTCTTT	CASSFGLNTEAFF
TRBV2	TRBJ2-5	.	TRBD1	TGTGCCAGCAGTGTTGGGGGACAGGGGAAAGAGACCCAGTACTTC	CASSVGGQGKETQYF
TRBV28	TRBJ2-1	.	TRBD1	TGTGCCAGCAGAACAGGGGGACCCTCCTACAATGAGCAGTTCTTC	CASRTGGPSYNEQFF
TRBV7-8	TRBJ1-1	.	.	TGTGCCAGCAGCTTAACAGGTTTAGGGATCAACACTGAAGCTTTCTTT	CASSLTGLGINTEAFF
TRBV5-1	TRBJ2-2	.	.	TGCGCCAGCAGCTTGTCTTTTGGCCCCTCGAACACCGGGGAGCTGTTTTTT	CASSLSFGPSNTGELFF
TRBV5-1	TRBJ1-4	.	.	TGCGCCAGCAGCTTGGGACTGACTAATGAAAAACTGTTTTTT	CASSLGLTNEKLFF
TRBV4-1	TRBJ1-2	once	.	TGCGCCAGCAGCCAAGGCGGCCCTGACCCCTATGGCTACACCTTC	CASSQGGPDPYGYTF
TRBV7-9	TRBJ2-4	.	.	TGTGCCAGCAGCTTAAGGGGGGCCAGGGAGGAAACCAAAAACATTCAGTACTTC	CASSLRGAREETKNIQYF
TRBV5-1	TRBJ2-5	.	.	TGCGCCAGCAGCTTGGAGGCAGGGTACGAGACCCAGTACTTC	CASSLEAGYETQYF
TRBV6-2/TRBV6-3	TRBJ1-5	.	TRBD1	TGTGCCAGCAGTTCCGTGACAGGGGTTTTCTATAGCAATCAGCCCCAGCATTTT	CASSSVTGVFYSNQPQHF
TRBV6-2/TRBV6-3	TRBJ2-5	.	TRBD2	TGTGCCAGCAGTTGGACGGGGGGGCGAGAGACCCAGTACTTC	CASSWTGGRETQYF
TRBV6-5	TRBJ1-1	.	.	TGTGCCTCCCCGGTGGCAGGGCCCACTGAAGCTTTCTTT	CASPVAGPTEAFF
TRBV9	TRBJ1-2	.	TRBD1	TGTGCCAGCAGCGGGGGGACAGGGCTCGTCTATGGCTACACCTTC	CASSGGTGLVYGYTF
TRBV19	TRBJ2-5	.	.	TGTGCCAGTAGTCGGGGGCTTACAGAAGAGACCCAGTACTTC	CASSRGLTEETQYF
TRBV6-2/TRBV6-3	TRBJ2-1	.	TRBD2	TGTGCCAGCAGTTTAGCGGGGGGGCGGGATGAGCAGTTCTTC	CASSLAGGRDEQFF